This T cell receptor beta chain derives from a study of human T cells and chemical hapten exposure. In the study overall: A patient group, mainly female, showed alopecia areata, totalis or universalis.

The CDR3 runs to 16 residues. Germline V lookup: CDR1 MNHEY, CDR2 SMNVEV (reference sequence). The V and J ends lost 3 bases and 0 bases respectively, with 14 bases between them. Each CDR3 protein is one row after TCRdb ran MiXCR on the RACE reads. Of about 70,000 distinct CDR3 sequences in the sample, 9.8% were seen once. The time point denotes: patch test 1, 2 weeks after DPC sensitization. Stated treatment: therapeutic diphenylcyclopropenone sensitization with weekly scalp DPC. Every donor had alopecia and was 18 to 70 years old; all were suitable for DPC. Whole blood, unfractionated, served as the material for total RNA extraction.

This sample comprised whole blood, obtained in connection with sensitization to the hapten diphenylcyclopropenone (DPC). The chain links TRBV27 to TRBJ1-2; the D gene is possibly TRBD1 (5 bases). The source is a woman aged 40 to 55 with alopecia areata. Some clones in this sample may be carry-over from other donors' samples. The DNA for the CDR3 is TGTGCCAGCAGTTTTCAAGGGACGACAGCTAACTATGGCTACACCTTC. It encodes CASSFQGTTANYGYTF.